The rows below give T cell receptor beta chains drawn from one sample of a study of regulatory T cells in long-lasting Graves disease. TCRdb re-called the multiplex PCR reads with MiXCR, one entry per CDR3 protein. Altogether 600,000 to 800,000 distinct CDR3 sequences are present, approximately 29% being singletons, with the ten largest covering around 40%. This specimen was peripheral blood mononuclear cells (PBMCs), taken when the disease was refractory, from a patient treated with antithyroid drugs. The receptors shown here come from a female donor with Graves disease. CDR3s include the opening cysteine and the closing phenylalanine or tryptophan. D genes are given only for firm matches. Some rows mark clone size as missing; the rest say once, few, many or name a class of expanded clone.

d_gene: NA
j_gene: TRBJ1-2
v_gene: TRBV10-3
abundance: NA
len: 15
CDR3aa: CAIGDYNYSNYGYTF
CDR3nt: TGTGCCATCGGTGACTATAACTACAGCAACTATGGCTACACCTTC

d_gene: NA
j_gene: TRBJ1-5
v_gene: TRBV7-6
abundance: NA
len: 16
CDR3aa: CASSLDGGDSNQPQHF
CDR3nt: TGTGCCAGCAGCTTAGACGGGGGAGATAGCAATCAGCCCCAGCATTTT

d_gene: NA
j_gene: TRBJ1-3
v_gene: TRBV6-1
abundance: few
len: 12
CDR3aa: CASSALGNTIYF
CDR3nt: TGTGCCAGCAGCGCACTAGGAAACACCATATATTTT

d_gene: NA
j_gene: TRBJ1-2
v_gene: TRBV5-1
abundance: NA
len: 14
CDR3aa: CASSLAQGGYGYTF
CDR3nt: TGCGCCAGCAGCTTGGCGCAGGGTGGCTATGGCTACACCTTC

d_gene: TRBD1
j_gene: TRBJ1-2
v_gene: TRBV20-1
abundance: NA
len: 13
CDR3aa: CSARDWVRGNYTF
CDR3nt: TGCAGTGCTAGAGATTGGGTCAGGGGGAACTACACCTTC

d_gene: TRBD2
j_gene: TRBJ2-3
v_gene: TRBV7-2
abundance: NA
len: 16
CDR3aa: CASSLGIAGVGGTQYF
CDR3nt: TGTGCCAGCAGCTTAGGGATAGCGGGAGTTGGGGGTACGCAGTATTTT

d_gene: NA
j_gene: TRBJ1-2
v_gene: TRBV6-1
abundance: many
len: 13
CDR3aa: CASRGAGNYGYTF
CDR3nt: TGTGCCAGCAGAGGGGCAGGGAACTATGGCTACACCTTC

d_gene: NA
j_gene: TRBJ2-4
v_gene: TRBV5-1
abundance: NA
len: 14
CDR3aa: CASSSQAGGNIQYF
CDR3nt: TGCGCCAGCAGCTCCCAGGCGGGCGGAAACATTCAGTACTTC

d_gene: NA
j_gene: TRBJ2-3
v_gene: TRBV10-1
abundance: NA
len: 15
CDR3aa: CASSESGDSTDTQYF
CDR3nt: TGCGCCAGCAGTGAGTCAGGGGATAGCACAGATACGCAGTATTTT

d_gene: TRBD2
j_gene: TRBJ2-7
v_gene: TRBV11-2
abundance: many
len: 16
CDR3aa: CASSLGTSGMYYEQYF
CDR3nt: TGTGCCAGCAGCTTAGGGACTAGCGGGATGTACTACGAGCAGTACTTC

d_gene: NA
j_gene: TRBJ2-5
v_gene: TRBV5-4
abundance: few
len: 13
CDR3aa: CASSLVGDETQYF
CDR3nt: TGTGCCAGCAGCTTGGTGGGGGACGAGACCCAGTACTTC

d_gene: TRBD1
j_gene: TRBJ2-2
v_gene: TRBV6-2/TRBV6-3
abundance: many
len: 14
CDR3aa: CASSYGTVTGELFF
CDR3nt: TGTGCCAGCAGTTACGGGACAGTGACCGGGGAGCTGTTTTTT

d_gene: NA
j_gene: TRBJ2-1
v_gene: TRBV28
abundance: NA
len: 16
CDR3aa: CASSTRNRDRLHEQFF
CDR3nt: TGTGCCAGCAGTACCAGGAACAGGGATCGGCTCCATGAGCAGTTCTTC

d_gene: TRBD1
j_gene: TRBJ2-7
v_gene: TRBV6-1
abundance: NA
len: 13
CDR3aa: CASWGTAFYEQYF
CDR3nt: TGTGCCAGCTGGGGGACAGCATTCTACGAGCAGTACTTC

d_gene: NA
j_gene: TRBJ2-1
v_gene: TRBV5-1
abundance: NA
len: 13
CDR3aa: CASSLDASSEQFF
CDR3nt: TGCGCCAGCAGCTTGGACGCTAGCAGTGAGCAGTTCTTC

d_gene: TRBD2
j_gene: TRBJ2-7
v_gene: TRBV7-2
abundance: many
len: 15
CDR3aa: CASSTGLAGTYEQYF
CDR3nt: TGTGCCAGCAGCACCGGACTAGCGGGAACCTACGAGCAGTACTTC

d_gene: TRBD2
j_gene: TRBJ2-2
v_gene: TRBV25-1
abundance: few
len: 16
CDR3aa: CASSESGLINTGELFF
CDR3nt: TGTGCCAGCAGTGAATCGGGACTAATTAACACCGGGGAGCTGTTTTTT

d_gene: NA
j_gene: TRBJ2-5
v_gene: TRBV29-1
abundance: many
len: 11
CDR3aa: CSVRTGETQYF
CDR3nt: TGCAGCGTTAGAACAGGGGAGACCCAGTACTTC

d_gene: TRBD1
j_gene: TRBJ1-2
v_gene: TRBV6-1
abundance: few
len: 15
CDR3aa: CASREDRRPNYGYTF
CDR3nt: TGTGCCAGCAGAGAGGACAGGAGACCTAACTATGGCTACACCTTC

d_gene: NA
j_gene: TRBJ1-3
v_gene: TRBV12-3/TRBV12-4
abundance: NA
len: 15
CDR3aa: CASSFPGASGNTIYF
CDR3nt: TGTGCCAGCAGTTTCCCAGGGGCCTCTGGAAACACCATATATTTT

d_gene: NA
j_gene: TRBJ1-2
v_gene: TRBV19
abundance: few
len: 13
CDR3aa: CASSMEENYGYTF
CDR3nt: TGTGCCAGTAGTATGGAGGAGAACTATGGCTACACCTTC

d_gene: NA
j_gene: TRBJ1-4
v_gene: TRBV10-3
abundance: few
len: 14
CDR3aa: CAISPSTEREKLFF
CDR3nt: TGTGCCATCAGCCCCTCGACGGAACGAGAAAAACTGTTTTTT

d_gene: TRBD1
j_gene: TRBJ2-7
v_gene: TRBV6-1
abundance: few
len: 14
CDR3aa: CASSPSRGPGLNYF
CDR3nt: TGTGCCAGCAGTCCATCCAGGGGGCCGGGTCTGAACTACTTC

d_gene: TRBD2
j_gene: TRBJ2-7
v_gene: TRBV7-9
abundance: NA
len: 16
CDR3aa: CAILGIAGGREHEQYF
CDR3nt: TGTGCCATCCTGGGAATAGCGGGAGGCAGGGAACACGAGCAGTACTTC

d_gene: NA
j_gene: TRBJ2-7
v_gene: TRBV6-1
abundance: NA
len: 12
CDR3aa: CASRPPEGEQYF
CDR3nt: TGTGCCAGCAGACCGCCTGAGGGCGAGCAGTACTTC

d_gene: NA
j_gene: TRBJ2-5
v_gene: TRBV6-1
abundance: many
len: 11
CDR3aa: CASSAKETQYF
CDR3nt: TGTGCCAGCAGTGCTAAAGAGACCCAGTACTTC

d_gene: TRBD1
j_gene: TRBJ1-1
v_gene: TRBV29-1
abundance: NA
len: 13
CDR3aa: CSGGDRMNTEAFF
CDR3nt: TGCAGCGGGGGGGACAGGATGAACACTGAAGCTTTCTTT

d_gene: TRBD1
j_gene: TRBJ1-2
v_gene: TRBV6-1
abundance: NA
len: 14
CDR3aa: CASKPGQGGYGYTF
CDR3nt: TGTGCCAGCAAGCCGGGACAGGGGGGCTATGGCTACACCTTC

d_gene: TRBD2
j_gene: TRBJ2-5
v_gene: TRBV7-2
abundance: many
len: 16
CDR3aa: CASSPGPSGYQETQYF
CDR3nt: TGTGCCAGCAGCCCGGGTCCTAGCGGGTACCAAGAGACCCAGTACTTC

d_gene: NA
j_gene: TRBJ1-1
v_gene: TRBV28
abundance: many
len: 14
CDR3aa: CASSIPNRATEAFF
CDR3nt: TGTGCCAGCAGTATCCCGAACAGGGCCACTGAAGCTTTCTTT

d_gene: NA
j_gene: TRBJ2-3
v_gene: TRBV6-1
abundance: once
len: 13
CDR3aa: CASRGGSTDTQYF
CDR3nt: TGTGCCAGCAGGGGAGGAAGCACAGATACGCAGTATTTT

d_gene: TRBD1
j_gene: TRBJ1-1
v_gene: TRBV28
abundance: few
len: 17
CDR3aa: CANNPQGAGGLNTEAFF
CDR3nt: TGTGCCAACAACCCCCAGGGGGCAGGGGGACTGAACACTGAAGCTTTCTTT

d_gene: NA
j_gene: TRBJ1-2
v_gene: TRBV12-5
abundance: NA
len: 12
CDR3aa: CASGFMSGGYTF
CDR3nt: TGTGCTAGTGGTTTTATGTCCGGGGGCTACACCTTC

d_gene: NA
j_gene: TRBJ1-5
v_gene: TRBV19
abundance: NA
len: 17
CDR3aa: CASSIRASSGSNQPQHF
CDR3nt: TGTGCCAGTAGTATACGGGCGTCCTCAGGGAGCAATCAGCCCCAGCATTTT

d_gene: TRBD1
j_gene: TRBJ1-2
v_gene: TRBV12-3/TRBV12-4
abundance: many
len: 16
CDR3aa: CASRATGTGLLYGYTF
CDR3nt: TGTGCCAGCAGAGCTACCGGGACAGGACTACTCTATGGCTACACCTTC

d_gene: NA
j_gene: TRBJ1-2
v_gene: TRBV30
abundance: few
len: 13
CDR3aa: CAWSVLRGGGYTF
CDR3nt: TGTGCCTGGAGTGTACTCAGGGGTGGAGGCTACACCTTC

d_gene: NA
j_gene: TRBJ2-7
v_gene: TRBV9
abundance: NA
len: 13
CDR3aa: CASSRVSGLEQYF
CDR3nt: TGTGCCAGCAGCCGGGTAAGCGGTCTGGAGCAGTACTTC

d_gene: NA
j_gene: TRBJ2-7
v_gene: TRBV9
abundance: few
len: 14
CDR3aa: CASSPAALADEQYF
CDR3nt: TGTGCCAGCAGCCCCGCGGCTCTAGCTGACGAGCAGTACTTC

d_gene: NA
j_gene: TRBJ1-1
v_gene: TRBV6-1
abundance: NA
len: 13
CDR3aa: CASSGLLNTEAFF
CDR3nt: TGTGCCAGCAGTGGGCTCCTGAACACTGAAGCTTTCTTT

d_gene: NA
j_gene: TRBJ1-6
v_gene: TRBV20-1
abundance: NA
len: 13
CDR3aa: CSAQDRFNSPLHF
CDR3nt: TGCAGTGCTCAAGACAGGTTCAATTCACCCCTCCACTTT

d_gene: NA
j_gene: TRBJ1-1
v_gene: TRBV10-3
abundance: few
len: 15
CDR3aa: CAISEFGRGNTEAFF
CDR3nt: TGTGCCATCAGTGAGTTCGGCAGGGGAAACACTGAAGCTTTCTTT

d_gene: TRBD1
j_gene: TRBJ1-1
v_gene: TRBV19
abundance: NA
len: 14
CDR3aa: CASIETGPRTEAFF
CDR3nt: TGTGCCAGTATCGAGACAGGGCCCCGCACTGAAGCTTTCTTT

d_gene: TRBD1
j_gene: TRBJ1-1
v_gene: TRBV5-1
abundance: few
len: 16
CDR3aa: CASSKTATGSNTEAFF
CDR3nt: TGCGCCAGCAGCAAGACCGCGACAGGGTCGAACACTGAAGCTTTCTTT

d_gene: NA
j_gene: TRBJ2-5
v_gene: TRBV29-1
abundance: NA
len: 12
CDR3aa: CSVEPLEETQYF
CDR3nt: TGCAGCGTTGAACCCTTGGAAGAGACCCAGTACTTC

d_gene: NA
j_gene: TRBJ1-2
v_gene: TRBV7-2
abundance: many
len: 13
CDR3aa: CASSPGPEAGYTF
CDR3nt: TGTGCCAGCAGCCCCGGTCCCGAAGCTGGCTACACCTTC

d_gene: TRBD1
j_gene: TRBJ1-1
v_gene: TRBV6-5
abundance: few
len: 19
CDR3aa: CASSYDPLRDSRSNTEAFF
CDR3nt: TGTGCCAGCAGTTACGATCCCCTCCGGGACAGCAGATCCAACACTGAAGCTTTCTTT

d_gene: NA
j_gene: TRBJ2-2
v_gene: TRBV3-1
abundance: few
len: 12
CDR3aa: CASSGSSGELFF
CDR3nt: TGTGCCAGCAGCGGGTCCTCCGGGGAGCTGTTTTTT

d_gene: NA
j_gene: TRBJ1-2
v_gene: TRBV6-1
abundance: many
len: 16
CDR3aa: CASTRDGGRIGYGYTF
CDR3nt: TGTGCCAGCACCCGGGACGGAGGAAGAATAGGCTATGGCTACACCTTC

d_gene: NA
j_gene: TRBJ1-5
v_gene: TRBV20-1
abundance: NA
len: 15
CDR3aa: CSVGDAIGGHQPQHF
CDR3nt: TGCAGTGTAGGGGACGCAATAGGGGGGCATCAGCCCCAGCATTTT

d_gene: NA
j_gene: TRBJ1-1
v_gene: TRBV29-1
abundance: NA
len: 10
CDR3aa: CSVRLAEAFF
CDR3nt: TGCAGCGTCCGGTTAGCTGAAGCTTTCTTT

d_gene: NA
j_gene: TRBJ1-1
v_gene: TRBV28
abundance: many
len: 13
CDR3aa: CASSIYRDTEAFF
CDR3nt: TGTGCCAGCAGTATCTACAGGGACACTGAAGCTTTCTTT

d_gene: NA
j_gene: TRBJ1-4
v_gene: TRBV9
abundance: few
len: 15
CDR3aa: CASSASAGRDEKLFF
CDR3nt: TGTGCCAGCAGCGCGAGCGCAGGGAGGGATGAAAAACTGTTTTTT